This entry is about one TCR beta chain. Original processing notes: Using reference gene primer amplification, nucleated cell counts were estimated. TCRdb's copy holds only in-frame clones and misses some; the assay was immunoSEQ multiplex PCR. The V and J calls and clone size are taken from that table; D and trimming were inferred from the DNA. The data contain about 140,000 clones, 65% to 80% of them singletons. This record comes from a study of blood T cell repertoires in COVID-19. Background on the study: In each case, the material was cDNA or gDNA derived from T cells, B-cell-depleted T cells, or PBMCs.

Germline CDR1 is LNHDA and CDR2 is SQIVND (reference sequence). J lost 7 bases, V lost 6 bases, and 8 bases had no gene match. This CDR3 has 13 residues. The chain carries TRBV19 and TRBJ1-1; 7 bases align to TRBD1. This clonotype originated in a man in his 60s with acute or convalescent COVID-19. Specimen: peripheral blood. CDR3 sequence (DNA): TGTGCCAGTAGCCGGGACAGAGGTTTTGAAGCTTTCTTT. This gives the protein CASSRDRGFEAFF. The full variable domain, in which reference TRBV19 and TRBJ1-1 provide the parts outside the CDR3, is DGGITQSPKYLFRKEGQNVTLSCEQNLNHDAMYWYRQDPGQGLRLIYYSQIVNDFQKGDIAEGYSVSREKKESFPLTVTSAQKNPTAFYLCASSRDRGFEAFFGQGTRLTVV.